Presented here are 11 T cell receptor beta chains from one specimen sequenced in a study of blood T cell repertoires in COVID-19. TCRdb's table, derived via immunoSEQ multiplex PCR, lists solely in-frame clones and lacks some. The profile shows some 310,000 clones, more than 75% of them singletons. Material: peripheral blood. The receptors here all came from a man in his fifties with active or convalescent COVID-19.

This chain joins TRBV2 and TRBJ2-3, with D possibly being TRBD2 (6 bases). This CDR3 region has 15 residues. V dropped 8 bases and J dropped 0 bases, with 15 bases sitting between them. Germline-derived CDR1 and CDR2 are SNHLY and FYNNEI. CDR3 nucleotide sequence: TGTGCCAGCCGGAGGGGCATCCCTAGCACAGATACGCAGTATTTT. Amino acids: CASRRGIPSTDTQYF.

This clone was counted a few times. The CDR3 sequence is CASGAGGREDTGELFF. The CDR3, as DNA: TGTGCTAGTGGTGCAGGGGGCAGGGAGGACACCGGGGAGCTGTTTTTT. The chain employs TRBV12-5 and TRBJ2-2; 8 bases align to TRBD1. The V gene's germline CDR1 is LGHNT and CDR2 FRNRAP. The CDR3 totals 16 residues. The J segment lost 3 bases and the V segment lost 5 bases, leaving 8 bases of the junction unmatched.

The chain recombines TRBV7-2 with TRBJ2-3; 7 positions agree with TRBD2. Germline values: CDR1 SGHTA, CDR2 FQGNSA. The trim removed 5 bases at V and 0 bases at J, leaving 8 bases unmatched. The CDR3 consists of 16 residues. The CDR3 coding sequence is TGTGCCAGCAGCGCAGGGCCTAGCGGCAGCACAGATACGCAGTATTTT. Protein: CASSAGPSGSTDTQYF.

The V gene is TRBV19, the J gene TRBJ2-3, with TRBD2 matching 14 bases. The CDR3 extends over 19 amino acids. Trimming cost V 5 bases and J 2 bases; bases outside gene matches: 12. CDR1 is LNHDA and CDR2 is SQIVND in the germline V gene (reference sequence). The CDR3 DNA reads TGTGCCAGTAGTCCTTACTCGGGGGGACTAGCGGGGGTCACAGATACGCAGTATTTT. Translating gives CASSPYSGGLAGVTDTQYF.

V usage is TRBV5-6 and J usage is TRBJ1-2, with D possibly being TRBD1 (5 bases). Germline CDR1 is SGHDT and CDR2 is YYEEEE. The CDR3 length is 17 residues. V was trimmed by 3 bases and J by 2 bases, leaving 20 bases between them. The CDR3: CASSSFSQVRLNYGYTF. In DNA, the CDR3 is TGTGCCAGCAGCTCTTTTTCACAGGTCCGCTTGAACTATGGCTACACCTTC.

The CDR3 reads CASSPPTASPAEAFF. The CDR3 DNA sequence: TGCGCCAGCAGCCCGCCGACAGCCAGTCCGGCTGAAGCTTTCTTT. The rearrangement uses TRBV5-1 and TRBJ1-1, with a tentative D call TRBD1 (5 bases). V was pared by 4 bases and J by 6 bases, with 19 bases between. The CDR3 contains 15 residues. Germline CDR1 is SGHRS and CDR2 is YFSETQ.

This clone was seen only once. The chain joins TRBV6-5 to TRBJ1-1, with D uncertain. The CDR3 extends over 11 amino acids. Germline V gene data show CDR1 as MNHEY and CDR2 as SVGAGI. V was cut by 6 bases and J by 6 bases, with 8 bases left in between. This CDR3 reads CASRAGPEAFF. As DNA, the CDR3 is TGTGCCAGCAGGGCAGGCCCTGAAGCTTTCTTT.

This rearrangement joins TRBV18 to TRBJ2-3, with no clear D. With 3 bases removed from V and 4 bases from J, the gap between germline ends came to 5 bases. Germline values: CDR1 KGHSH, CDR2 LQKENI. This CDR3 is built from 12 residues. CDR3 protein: CASSPIADTQYF. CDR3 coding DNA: TGTGCCAGCTCACCGATAGCAGATACGCAGTATTTT.

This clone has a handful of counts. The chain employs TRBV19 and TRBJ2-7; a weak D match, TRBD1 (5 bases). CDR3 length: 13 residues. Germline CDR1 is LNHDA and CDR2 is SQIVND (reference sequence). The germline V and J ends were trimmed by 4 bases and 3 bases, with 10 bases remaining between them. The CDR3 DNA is TGTGCCAGTAGTAGCCAGGGAAGCTACGAGCAGTACTTC. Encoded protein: CASSSQGSYEQYF. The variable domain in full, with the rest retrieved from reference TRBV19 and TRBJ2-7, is DGGITQSPKYLFRKEGQNVTLSCEQNLNHDAMYWYRQDPGQGLRLIYYSQIVNDFQKGDIAEGYSVSREKKESFPLTVTSAQKNPTAFYLCASSSQGSYEQYFGPGTRLTVT.

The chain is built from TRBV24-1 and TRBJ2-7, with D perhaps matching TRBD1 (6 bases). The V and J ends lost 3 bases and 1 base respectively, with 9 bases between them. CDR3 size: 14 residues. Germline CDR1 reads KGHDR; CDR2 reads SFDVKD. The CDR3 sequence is CATSDDGQSYEQYF. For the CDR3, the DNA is TGTGCCACCAGTGATGACGGACAGTCCTACGAGCAGTACTTC.

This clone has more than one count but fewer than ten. CDR3 region: CASISLANTDTQYF. In DNA, the CDR3 is TGTGCCAGCATATCACTAGCCAACACAGATACGCAGTATTTT. This rearrangement joins TRBV11-2 to TRBJ2-3, with a weak D call TRBD2 (6 bases). Germline assignment: CDR1 SGHAT and CDR2 FQNNGV. CDR3 size: 14 residues. Trimming cost V 7 bases and J 2 bases, with 13 bases left between them. The entire variable domain, with the rest obtained from reference TRBV11-2 and TRBJ2-3, is as follows: EAGVAQSPRYKIIEKRQSVAFWCNPISGHATLYWYQQILGQGPKLLIQFQNNGVVDDSQLPKDRFSAERLKGVDSTLKIQPAKLEDSAVYLCASISLANTDTQYFGPGTRLTVL.